A selection of T cell receptor beta chains follows, all from one sample in a study of T cell repertoires in cytomegalovirus infection. TCRdb redid the calling of the reads with MiXCR, one entry per CDR3 protein. The top ten hold approximately 35% of the sample, which has approximately 130,000 distinct CDR3 sequences, 20% to 30% seen once. For these TCRs, the target antigens are not known. Sequenced input: PBMCs, sequenced either directly or after in vitro stimulation (not recorded which). The receptor set was obtained from a human donor in good health (CMV status not recorded). Some clones in this sample may be carry-over from other donors' samples. CDR3s leave out the opening cysteine and the closing phenylalanine or tryptophan. D genes are given only for firm matches.

>TRBJ1-1|TRBV6-5|-
ASSYSSDNTEAF
>TRBJ2-7|TRBV7-2|-
ASSFLPISSYEQY
>TRBJ2-7|TRBV7-6|-
ASSEGLRGLNPYEQY
>TRBJ2-1|TRBV20-1|TRBD2
SASPGTSGSYEQF
>TRBJ2-1|TRBV29-1|TRBD2
SVGTSGRYNEQF
>TRBJ2-7|TRBV27|TRBD2
ASAYLAAGATEQY
>TRBJ2-3|TRBV6-1|-
ASSAQGRVSDTQY
>TRBJ2-7|TRBV4-1|TRBD1
ASSQAGTVLYEQY
>TRBJ1-1|TRBV6-1|-
ASATYRNTEAF
>TRBJ2-7|TRBV6-6|TRBD2
ASSYPSGSDEQY
>TRBJ2-1|TRBV19|TRBD1
ASKVGTGTYNEQF
>TRBJ1-1|TRBV7-2|-
ASSLMAGDFFMNTEAF
>TRBJ2-7|TRBV20-1|-
SARRLRSYEQY
>TRBJ2-3|TRBV7-3|TRBD2
ASSSPGTPERGGADTQY
>TRBJ1-1|TRBV7-2|-
ASSPAGGLQAF
>TRBJ2-1|TRBV2|TRBD2
ASSVTSGREGSYNEQF
>TRBJ2-2|TRBV6-4|TRBD2
ASGRPHEREGTGELF
>TRBJ2-6|TRBV19|-
ASSPLSGANVLT
>TRBJ1-5|TRBV6-2/TRBV6-3|-
ASSYSSGHSNQPQH
>TRBJ2-5|TRBV7-6|TRBD2
ASSLLGGGPQETQY
>TRBJ2-2|TRBV6-2/TRBV6-3|-
ASSAPSPRNTGELF
>TRBJ1-1|TRBV2|TRBD1
ASRWDRLNTEAF
>TRBJ2-1|TRBV7-2|-
ASRGGGGTLSYNEQF
>TRBJ2-1|TRBV2|-
ASSESGTYNEQF
>TRBJ2-7|TRBV27|-
ASSPRDLADTPHEQY
>TRBJ2-2|TRBV6-2/TRBV6-3|TRBD2
ASSYFPGTRIAGELF
>TRBJ2-5|TRBV5-4|TRBD2
ASSRGASGRNFETQY
>TRBJ2-1|TRBV2|TRBD2
ARVAGGSSYNEQF
>TRBJ1-1|TRBV6-5|-
ASSYSTSGNTEAF
>TRBJ2-3|TRBV7-2|TRBD2
ASSKLAGVLDTQY
>TRBJ2-3|TRBV7-6|TRBD2
ASSLTVAGAGTQY
>TRBJ2-3|TRBV7-2|TRBD2
ASSPWTSGTTDTQY